The next 32 T cell receptor beta chains were all read from a single sample in a study of T cell responses to AZD1222 COVID-19 vaccine. The data were produced by immunoSEQ multiplex PCR, yet TCRdb's version contains in-frame clones alone and is incomplete. The sample lists about 53,000 clones; about 88% were seen once. The material was peripheral blood, obtained on day 0 of AZD1222 vaccination. These receptors were taken from an adult in good health.

In this sample, this clone is medium-sized. This chain links TRBV27 with TRBJ1-3; 10 bases are shared with TRBD1. Germline V gene lookup returns CDR1 MNHEY and CDR2 SMNVEV (reference sequence). V gave up 3 bases and J gave up 7 bases; unmatched junction bases: 6. The CDR3 spans 15 residues. The CDR3, as DNA: TGTGCCAGCAGTTTTATAGGACAGGGGGTGAACACCATATATTTT. Amino acid sequence: CASSFIGQGVNTIYF.

The V and J genes are TRBV2 and TRBJ1-2; D uncertain. The germline CDR1 and CDR2 sequences are SNHLY and FYNNEI. This CDR3 spans 13 amino acids. The V end lost 6 bases, the J end lost 7 bases, and 15 bases lay between the germline ends. The CDR3: CASSPRSSPGYTF. The CDR3 DNA sequence: TGTGCCAGCAGCCCGCGGTCTTCTCCTGGCTACACCTTC. The whole variable domain, remainder taken from reference TRBV2 and TRBJ1-2, is EPEVTQTPSHQVTQMGQEVILRCVPISNHLYFYWYRQILGQKVEFLVSFYNNEISEKSEIFDDQFSVERPDGSNFTLKIRSTKLEDSAMYFCASSPRSSPGYTFGSGTRLTVV.

The CDR3 DNA sequence: TGTGCCAGCAGAAATGACAGGGCTGGCAATGAGCAGTTCTTC. Translated, it gives CASRNDRAGNEQFF. This chain uses TRBV6-5 with TRBJ2-1, with 7 bases identical to TRBD1. Per the germline V gene, CDR1 is MNHEY and CDR2 is SVGAGI. The CDR3 length is 14 residues. Trimming took 6 bases from V and 6 from J; bases not matched to a gene: 8.

This chain connects TRBV5-4 to TRBJ1-1, with TRBD1 as a possible D gene (6 bases). Germline V CDR1 and CDR2: SGHNT, YYREEE (reference sequence). This CDR3 region has 13 residues. V lost 0 bases and J lost 14, with 17 bases in between. The CDR3 loop is CASSLGWTDLSFF. The CDR3, as DNA: TGTGCCAGCAGCTTGGGTTGGACAGATCTCTCGTTCTTT.

This sequence joins TRBV7-9 and TRBJ2-3; D possibly corresponds to TRBD2 (5 bases). CDR1 is SEHNR and CDR2 is FQNEAQ in the germline V gene (reference sequence). Trimming left V 4 bases short and J 2 bases short, with 13 bases between. The CDR3 is 15 residues long. CDR3 sequence reads: CASSSIPEDTDTQYF. CDR3 nucleotides: TGTGCCAGCAGCTCCATTCCGGAGGACACAGATACGCAGTATTTT. The full variable domain, rest sourced from reference TRBV7-9 and TRBJ2-3, is DTGVSQNPRHKITKRGQNVTFRCDPISEHNRLYWYRQTLGQGPEFLTYFQNEAQLEKSRLLSDRFSAERPKGSFSTLEIQRTEQGDSAMYLCASSSIPEDTDTQYFGPGTRLTVL.

This chain uses TRBV7-9 with TRBJ1-1, with 7 bases that match TRBD1. The CDR3 consists of 15 residues. Per germline, CDR1 SEHNR and CDR2 FQNEAQ (reference sequence). J was trimmed by 1 base and V by 5 bases; bases with no gene match: 7. CDR3 residues: CASSPTGTENTEAFF. Here the CDR3 DNA reads TGTGCCAGCAGCCCCACCGGGACAGAGAACACTGAAGCTTTCTTT. Complete variable domain (other parts from reference TRBV7-9 and TRBJ1-1): DTGVSQNPRHKITKRGQNVTFRCDPISEHNRLYWYRQTLGQGPEFLTYFQNEAQLEKSRLLSDRFSAERPKGSFSTLEIQRTEQGDSAMYLCASSPTGTENTEAFFGQGTRLTVV.

This clone was seen only a few times. The chain links TRBV18 to TRBJ2-7; D possibly matches TRBD1 or TRBD2 (6 bases each). The CDR3 has 15 amino acids. Germline CDR1 reads KGHSH; CDR2 reads LQKENI. Trimming pared 0 bases from V and 3 bases from J, leaving 12 bases between. As DNA, the CDR3 is TGTGCCAGCTCACCACCGGGGGGCGGGAACTACGAGCAGTACTTC. This encodes CASSPPGGGNYEQYF. The full variable domain, with the rest looked up from reference TRBV18 and TRBJ2-7, is NAGVMQNPRHLVRRRGQEARLRCSPMKGHSHVYWYRQLPEEGLKFMVYLQKENIIDESGMPKERFSAEFPKEGPSILRIQQVVRGDSAAYFCASSPPGGGNYEQYFGPGTRLTVT.

The gene calls are TRBV24-1 and TRBJ2-7, with 11 bases lining up with TRBD2. The CDR3 has 18 amino acids. In germline, CDR1 is KGHDR, CDR2 SFDVKD. The ends lost 4 bases at V and 3 bases at J; junction bases unmatched: 13. CDR3 protein: CATSELRRLAGGFYEQYF. DNA of the CDR3: TGTGCCACCAGTGAACTACGGAGGCTAGCGGGAGGATTCTACGAGCAGTACTTC.

The genes are TRBV5-1 and TRBJ1-2; 8 bases map to TRBD1. The germline gives CDR1 SGHRS, CDR2 YFSETQ. The junction had 12 bases not matched to a gene; V was cut back by 4 bases and J by 7 bases. The CDR3 totals 15 residues. The CDR3 coding sequence is TGCGCCAGCAGCCTCTCTTCTACTCAGGGGGCTGGCTACACCTTC. Protein: CASSLSSTQGAGYTF.

The chain links TRBV11-2 to TRBJ2-5; D unresolved. Trimming left V 3 bases short and J 1 base short, with 6 bases between. From germline, CDR1 is SGHAT and CDR2 FQNNGV. The CDR3 runs to 13 residues. The CDR3 here is CASSLETQETQYF. For the CDR3, the DNA is TGTGCCAGCAGCTTGGAGACCCAAGAGACCCAGTACTTC.

This clone was detected only once. The chain links TRBV7-2 to TRBJ2-3; the match to TRBD2 covers 8 bases. The V and J ends lost 2 bases and 6 bases, in that order; junction bases with no gene match: 10. The CDR3 sequence is 16 residues long. CDR1 and CDR2 (germline): SGHTA, FQGNSA. The CDR3 here is CASSLRRGVIADTQYF. Here the CDR3 DNA reads TGTGCCAGCAGCTTAAGGCGGGGGGTCATAGCGGATACGCAGTATTTT.

In DNA form, the CDR3 reads TGTGCCAGCAGCTTGGGACTAGCGGGAGGGGAGAATACGCAGTATTTT. This sequence encodes CASSLGLAGGENTQYF. This chain uses TRBV5-4 with TRBJ2-3; 14 bases are shared with TRBD2. V shed 0 bases, J shed 7 bases, and the junction held 4 bases outside the gene matches. The CDR3 is 16 amino acids. Germline assignment: CDR1 SGHNT and CDR2 YYREEE (reference sequence).

The V call is TRBV7-9, the J call TRBJ1-2; 7 nucleotides agree with TRBD1. CDR3 size: 15 residues. Germline-derived CDR1 and CDR2 are SEHNR and FQNEAQ (reference sequence). Germline trimming cut 6 bases from V and 4 bases from J; bases unmatched to any gene: 11. CDR3 amino acids: CASRPEEGAIYGYTF. DNA of the CDR3: TGTGCCAGCAGACCCGAAGAGGGGGCAATCTATGGCTACACCTTC. Full variable domain (rest looked up from reference TRBV7-9 and TRBJ1-2): DTGVSQNPRHKITKRGQNVTFRCDPISEHNRLYWYRQTLGQGPEFLTYFQNEAQLEKSRLLSDRFSAERPKGSFSTLEIQRTEQGDSAMYLCASRPEEGAIYGYTFGSGTRLTVV.

The rearrangement uses TRBV19 and TRBJ2-7, with 13 positions matching TRBD2. CDR1 and CDR2 (germline): LNHDA, SQIVND (reference sequence). Trimming at V came to 4 bases and at J to 2 bases, leaving 2 bases not matched to a gene. The CDR3 runs 15 residues. CDR3 sequence reads: CASSSGTSGAYEQYF. The DNA of the CDR3 is TGTGCCAGTAGTAGCGGGACTAGCGGGGCCTACGAGCAGTACTTC.

The CDR3 DNA sequence: TGTGCCAGCAGCACCGACATCGTCTATGGCTACACCTTC. This gives the protein CASSTDIVYGYTF. The gene calls are TRBV6-5 and TRBJ1-2; D is unclear. Germline loops: CDR1 MNHEY, CDR2 SVGAGI. This CDR3 has 13 amino acids. Deletions cut 6 bases from V and 4 bases from J, with 12 bases between.

V and J are TRBV28 and TRBJ1-5; 8 nucleotides align to TRBD1. This CDR3 spans 17 amino acids. Germline V gives CDR1 MDHEN, CDR2 SYDVKM. V was pared by 5 bases and J by 1 base, with 10 bases of the junction left unmatched. This CDR3 reads CASSPASDRVSNQPQHF. As DNA, the CDR3 is TGTGCCAGCAGTCCCGCCTCGGACAGGGTAAGCAATCAGCCCCAGCATTTT.

This chain joins TRBV6-5 and TRBJ1-2; TRBD1 matches 7 bases. CDR3 length: 14 residues. The J segment lost 4 bases and the V segment lost 5 bases, leaving 7 bases of the junction unmatched. Germline CDR1 and CDR2: MNHEY and SVGAGI. CDR3 in DNA: TGTGCCAGCAGTCCTAACAGGGGCCGCTATGGCTACACCTTC. Translation gives CASSPNRGRYGYTF.

The chain combines TRBV7-2 with TRBJ2-2; no clear D. Germline V gene data show CDR1 as SGHTA and CDR2 as FQGNSA. V lost 5 bases and J 1 base, leaving 8 bases between the germline ends. The CDR3 spans 14 residues. This CDR3 reads CASSIDWNTGELFF. In DNA form, the CDR3 reads TGTGCCAGCAGCATTGACTGGAACACCGGGGAGCTGTTTTTT.

V usage is TRBV5-1 and J usage is TRBJ2-3; 7 nucleotides align to TRBD2. Losses at the gene ends were 2 bases for V and 1 base for J; bases not matched to a gene: 7. The CDR3 has 16 amino acids. The germline V gene has CDR1 SGHRS and CDR2 YFSETQ. Here the CDR3 DNA reads TGCGCCAGCAGCTTAAACCCGGGACTACGCACAGATACGCAGTATTTT. This translates into CASSLNPGLRTDTQYF.

V and J are TRBV7-8 and TRBJ2-1; 13 nucleotides align to TRBD2. Trimming removed 8 bases from V and 7 bases from J; junction bases left unmatched: 5. CDR3 length equals 14 residues. In germline, CDR1 is SGHVS, CDR2 FQNEAQ. This CDR3 is CASGLAGVNNEQFF. The CDR3 nucleotides are TGTGCCAGCGGACTAGCGGGAGTGAATAATGAGCAGTTCTTC.

The J gene is TRBJ1-4, the V gene TRBV5-4, with 7 bases matching TRBD1. This CDR3 has 17 residues. Germline values: CDR1 SGHNT, CDR2 YYREEE (reference sequence). The V segment lost 0 bases and the J segment 7 bases; nucleotides outside the gene matches: 12. The CDR3 is CASSLGGATGWSEKLFF. CDR3 nucleotide sequence: TGTGCCAGCAGCTTGGGGGGGGCGACAGGGTGGAGTGAAAAACTGTTTTTT.

This sequence joins TRBV28 and TRBJ2-7, with 7 bases that match TRBD1. Germline loops: CDR1 MDHEN, CDR2 SYDVKM. The V gene end was trimmed by 5 bases and the J gene end by 5 bases; junction bases not matched to a gene: 15. The CDR3 runs 16 residues. The CDR3: CASSPPDRAEGHEQYF. CDR3 coding DNA: TGTGCCAGCAGTCCCCCCGACAGGGCCGAGGGCCACGAGCAGTACTTC.

This chain links TRBV27 with TRBJ2-7, with 8 bases fitting TRBD2. From germline, CDR1 is MNHEY and CDR2 SMNVEV (reference sequence). The CDR3 has 14 amino acids. Trimming took 10 bases from V and 3 from J; bases not matched to a gene: 11. CDR3 coding DNA: TGTGCCACCAAGAGAGCGGGAGCGAGCTACGAGCAGTACTTC. Its protein product is CATKRAGASYEQYF.

This clone appeared a single time. CDR3 sequence (DNA): TGTGCCAGCAGTTCACAGGGGGCGTCCATTGAAAAACTGTTTTTT. Its protein product is CASSSQGASIEKLFF. V is TRBV5-5 and J is TRBJ1-4; 9 nucleotides align to TRBD1. Trimming cost V 5 bases and J 7 bases; bases outside gene matches: 9. Germline CDR1 reads SGHKS; CDR2 reads YYEKEE (reference sequence). The CDR3 has 15 residues. Complete variable domain (other parts from reference TRBV5-5 and TRBJ1-4): DAGVTQSPTHLIKTRGQQVTLRCSPISGHKSVSWYQQVLGQGPQFIFQYYEKEERGRGNFPDRFSARQFPNYSSELNVNALLLGDSALYLCASSSQGASIEKLFFGSGTQLSVL.

The chain has TRBV19 and TRBJ2-6; D is unresolved. Germline CDR1 is LNHDA and CDR2 is SQIVND (reference sequence). V lost 0 bases, J lost 4 bases, and 10 bases lay in between. There are 16 residues in the CDR3. For the CDR3, the DNA is TGTGCCAGTAGTATAGATCGCACCCCCGGGGCCAACGTCCTGACTTTC. It encodes CASSIDRTPGANVLTF.

V usage is TRBV9 and J usage is TRBJ1-4; perhaps TRBD1 as D (5 bases). Between the trimmed V and J ends, which lost 3 bases and 7 bases, there was a span of 13 bases. The germline V gene has CDR1 SGDLS and CDR2 YYNGEE. There are 14 residues in the CDR3. This CDR3 reads CASSARGYGEKLFF. CDR3 nucleotide sequence: TGTGCCAGCAGCGCGAGGGGTTATGGTGAAAAACTGTTTTTT.

This clone has only a few counts. The V call is TRBV6-5, the J call TRBJ2-1; D is ambiguous. Trimming cost V 7 bases and J 5 bases, with 15 bases left between them. The CDR3 is 14 amino acids. CDR1 is MNHEY, CDR2 SVGAGI, per germline. CDR3: CASTPAGIHNEQFF. As DNA, the CDR3 is TGTGCCAGCACCCCAGCCGGAATCCACAATGAGCAGTTCTTC.

V is TRBV18 and J is TRBJ2-7; no definite D call. The CDR3 sequence is 14 residues long. Germline CDR1 reads KGHSH; CDR2 reads LQKENI. Trimming stripped 0 bases from V and 3 bases from J, with 9 bases between. Here the CDR3 reads CASSPPYDNYEQYF. As DNA, the CDR3 is TGTGCCAGCTCACCACCCTACGACAACTACGAGCAGTACTTC.

The genes are TRBV19 and TRBJ1-1, with a possible D match to TRBD1 (5 bases). Germline-derived CDR1 and CDR2 are LNHDA and SQIVND (reference sequence). V was shortened by 0 bases and J by 6 bases, with 11 bases between the two germline ends. CDR3 length: 14 residues. The CDR3 DNA is TGTGCCAGTAGTATAGAGGGAAGGGGAGCTGAAGCTTTCTTT. Its translation: CASSIEGRGAEAFF.

The chain links TRBV7-2 to TRBJ1-1; D unclear. V was shortened by 2 bases and J by 2 bases, with 6 bases between the two germline ends. Germline values: CDR1 SGHTA, CDR2 FQGNSA. The CDR3 length is 13 residues. The CDR3 region is CASSLSINTEAFF. CDR3 coding DNA: TGTGCCAGCAGCTTAAGTATAAACACTGAAGCTTTCTTT.

The chain links TRBV19 to TRBJ1-3, with 8 bases aligning to TRBD1. This CDR3 spans 15 amino acids. With V trimmed by 3 bases and J by 4 bases, 5 bases remained unmatched. Germline CDR1 LNHDA, CDR2 SQIVND (reference sequence). The CDR3 loop is CASSMDRDAGNTIYF. As DNA, the CDR3 is TGTGCCAGTAGTATGGACAGGGATGCAGGAAACACCATATATTTT.

This clone was observed a few times. The genes are TRBV7-2 and TRBJ2-1; D perhaps matches TRBD2 (5 bases). Trimming cost V 6 bases and J 2 bases, with 20 bases left between them. Germline CDR1 and CDR2: SGHTA and FQGNSA. This CDR3 is built from 17 residues. The CDR3 spells CASRKSPGLGTYNEQFF. The DNA for the CDR3 is TGTGCCAGCAGAAAAAGCCCCGGACTGGGGACCTACAATGAGCAGTTCTTC.